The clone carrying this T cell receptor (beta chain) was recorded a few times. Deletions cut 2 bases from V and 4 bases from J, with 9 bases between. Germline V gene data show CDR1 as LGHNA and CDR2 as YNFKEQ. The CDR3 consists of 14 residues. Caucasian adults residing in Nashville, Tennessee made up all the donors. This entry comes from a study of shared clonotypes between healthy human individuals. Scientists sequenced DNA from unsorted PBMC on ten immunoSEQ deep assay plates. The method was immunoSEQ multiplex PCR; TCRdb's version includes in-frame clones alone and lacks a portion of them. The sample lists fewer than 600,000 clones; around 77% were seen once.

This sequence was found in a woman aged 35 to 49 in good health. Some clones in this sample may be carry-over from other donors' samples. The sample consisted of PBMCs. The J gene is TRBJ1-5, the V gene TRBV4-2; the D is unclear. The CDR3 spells CASSQPGSNQPQHF. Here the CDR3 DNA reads TGTGCCAGCAGCCAACCGGGATCTAATCAGCCCCAGCATTTT.